This paragraph reports one T cell receptor beta chain. Its cognate antigen has yet to be identified. No base quality values were provided; no much bigger clone lies one nucleotide off. TCR beta CDR3 regions were sequenced from DNA using the immunoSEQ Assay. In the paper's pipeline: T cell density was computed as TCR beta template counts normalized to usable DNA estimated by amplifying housekeeping genes. The preseqR package was used to estimate richness by extrapolating to 400,000 templates for PBMC samples and to 120,000 templates for tissue samples. Clonality was defined by subtracting Pielou's evenness from one. Tissue-enriched TCRs were identified through differential abundance testing performed on productive amino-acid clonotypes, with a minimum total count of 5 and an alpha of 0.1. The Jaccard Index and the Morisita Overlap Index were used to measure how much the repertoires overlapped between compartments. TCR beta CDR3s were clustered by GLIPH together with public tetramer-defined viral CDR3s, and at least three viral sequences plus V-gene enrichment were required for viral motifs. Not all clones reach the TCRdb copy of this immuneACCESS table, which keeps in-frame sequences only. Checked studies attribute under half of the gap to unresolved V genes and leave the rest unexplained. D and trimming were read from the DNA, whereas the V and J calls and clone size are those reported in that table. For this sample there are about 77,000 clones; 88% appear just once. The ten largest account for about 20% of the sample.

The data are from a study of T cells in localized non-small cell lung cancer (dated by TCRdb to 2018 to 2020). Background for the entire study: T cell repertoires of about 230 early-stage NSCLC patients were analyzed, with tumors being compared against uninvolved tumor-adjacent lungs. The cohort consisted of approximately 240 treatment-naive NSCLC patients whose localized lung tumors had been resected. NSCLC patients had a mean age of around 61 years, and fewer than 150 were male and around 99 female.

Findings and caveats that apply to the study as a whole: Uninvolved tumor-adjacent lung showed the highest T cell clonality, higher than tumor, which suggests more focused antigenic responses in the uninvolved tumor-adjacent lung. Multi-region tumor sequencing was not performed, so intratumor heterogeneity could not be excluded. Higher blood T cell density associated with longer overall survival, while higher adjacent-lung clonality associated with shorter survival. Because the study design was exploratory, TCR variables were selected using unadjusted p-values without false-discovery rate correction. A median of around 60 of the top 100 tumor clones turned up in the paired uninvolved adjacent lung, and roughly 28 of those clones also ranked among the top 100 of that same adjacent lung.

At diagnosis, tumor, uninvolved tumor-adjacent lung and peripheral blood were collected and then preserved as a mix of FFPE and fresh-frozen material. For TCR repertoire profiling, blood samples were analyzed as peripheral blood mononuclear cells. The cysteine opens and the phenylalanine closes a CDR3 of 17 amino acids. Only the CDR3 part of the read is kept: 51 bases, read in frame from the first base. CDR1 and CDR2, per the germline V gene, are SGHVS and FQNEAQ. Unmatched junction bases come to 8, with V trimmed by 1 base and J by 4 bases. The receptor comes from a woman aged 40 to 75 with stage I squamous cell lung carcinoma. Source: peripheral blood, taken before any cancer treatment. The rearrangement combines TRBV7-8 with TRBJ1-2, with 11 bases matching TRBD1. Here the CDR3 is given as CASSLGRDRGDFYGYTF. The DNA sequence reads TGTGCCAGCAGCTTAGGGCGGGACAGGGGGGATTTCTATGGCTACACCTTC.